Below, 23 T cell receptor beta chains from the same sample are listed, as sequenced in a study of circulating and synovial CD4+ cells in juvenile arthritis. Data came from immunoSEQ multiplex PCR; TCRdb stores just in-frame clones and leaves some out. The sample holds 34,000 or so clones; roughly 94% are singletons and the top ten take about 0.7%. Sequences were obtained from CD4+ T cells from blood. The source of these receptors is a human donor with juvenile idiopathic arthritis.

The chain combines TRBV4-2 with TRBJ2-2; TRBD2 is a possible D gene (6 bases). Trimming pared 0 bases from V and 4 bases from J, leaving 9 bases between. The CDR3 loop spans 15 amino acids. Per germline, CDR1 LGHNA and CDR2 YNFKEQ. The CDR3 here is CASSQESGGTGELFF. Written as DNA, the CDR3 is TGTGCCAGCAGCCAAGAGTCCGGGGGCACCGGGGAGCTGTTTTTT.

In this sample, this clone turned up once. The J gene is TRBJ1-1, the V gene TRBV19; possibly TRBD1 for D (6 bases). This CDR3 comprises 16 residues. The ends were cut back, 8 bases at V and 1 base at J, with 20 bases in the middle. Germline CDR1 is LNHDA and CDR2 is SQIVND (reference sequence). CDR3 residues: CASWETRGFGNTEAFF. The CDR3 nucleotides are TGTGCCAGTTGGGAGACCAGGGGTTTCGGGAACACTGAAGCTTTCTTT.

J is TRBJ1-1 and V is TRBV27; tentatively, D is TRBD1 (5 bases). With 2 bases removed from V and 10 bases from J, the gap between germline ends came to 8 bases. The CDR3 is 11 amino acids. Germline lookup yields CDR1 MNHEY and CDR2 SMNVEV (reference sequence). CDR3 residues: CASSLRGRAFF. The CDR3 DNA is TGTGCCAGCAGTTTAAGGGGCCGAGCTTTCTTT.

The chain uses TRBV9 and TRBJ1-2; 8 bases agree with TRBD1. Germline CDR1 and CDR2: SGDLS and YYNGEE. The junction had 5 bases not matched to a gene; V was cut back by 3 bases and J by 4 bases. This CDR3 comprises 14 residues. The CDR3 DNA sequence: TGTGCCAGCAGCGCCACAACAGGGGGCTATGGCTACACCTTC. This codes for CASSATTGGYGYTF. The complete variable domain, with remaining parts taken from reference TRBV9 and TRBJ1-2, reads DSGVTQTPKHLITATGQRVTLRCSPRSGDLSVYWYQQSLDQGLQFLIQYYNGEERAKGNILERFSAQQFPDLHSELNLSSLELGDSALYFCASSATTGGYGYTFGSGTRLTVV.

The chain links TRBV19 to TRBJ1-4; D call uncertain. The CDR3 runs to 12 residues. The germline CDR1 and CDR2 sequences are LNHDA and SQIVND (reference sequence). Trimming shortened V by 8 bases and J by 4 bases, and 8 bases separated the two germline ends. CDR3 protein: CASGKYNEKLFF. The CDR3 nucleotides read TGTGCCAGTGGCAAGTATAATGAAAAACTGTTTTTT.

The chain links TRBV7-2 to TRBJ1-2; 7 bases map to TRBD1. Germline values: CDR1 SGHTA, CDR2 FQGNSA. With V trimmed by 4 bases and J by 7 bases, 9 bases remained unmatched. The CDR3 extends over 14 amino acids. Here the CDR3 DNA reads TGTGCCAGCAGCTCGCTCCGACAGGGAAGTGGCTACACCTTC. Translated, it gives CASSSLRQGSGYTF.

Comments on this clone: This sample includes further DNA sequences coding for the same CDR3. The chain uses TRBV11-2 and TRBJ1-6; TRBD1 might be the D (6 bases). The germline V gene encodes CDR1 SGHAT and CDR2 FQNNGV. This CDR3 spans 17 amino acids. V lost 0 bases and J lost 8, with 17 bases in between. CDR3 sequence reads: CASSLEPGVLGYSPLHF. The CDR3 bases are TGTGCCAGCAGCTTAGAGCCAGGGGTCCTTGGGTATTCACCCCTCCACTTT.

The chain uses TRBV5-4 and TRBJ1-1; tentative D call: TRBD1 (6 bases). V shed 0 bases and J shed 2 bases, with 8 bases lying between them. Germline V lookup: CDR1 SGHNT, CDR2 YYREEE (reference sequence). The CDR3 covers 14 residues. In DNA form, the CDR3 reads TGTGCCAGCAGCTTGGGACAGGCAAACACTGAAGCTTTCTTT. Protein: CASSLGQANTEAFF. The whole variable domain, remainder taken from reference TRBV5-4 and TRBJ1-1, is ETGVTQSPTHLIKTRGQQVTLRCSSQSGHNTVSWYQQALGQGPQFIFQYYREEENGRGNFPPRFSGLQFPNYSSELNVNALELDDSALYLCASSLGQANTEAFFGQGTRLTVV.

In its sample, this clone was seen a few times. CDR3: CASSQERSGQGIGGNTIYF. The CDR3 bases are TGCGCCAGCAGCCAAGAACGCTCGGGACAGGGTATTGGGGGAAACACCATATATTTT. V is TRBV4-3 and J is TRBJ1-3, with 9 bases that match TRBD1. Germline CDR1 LGHNA, CDR2 YSLEER. The V gene end was trimmed by 0 bases and the J gene end by 4 bases; junction bases not matched to a gene: 13. The CDR3 runs to 19 residues.

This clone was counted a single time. CDR3 amino acids: CASSVGYTATNEKLFF. The CDR3 DNA follows: TGTGCCAGCAGCGTAGGATATACAGCAACTAATGAAAAACTGTTTTTT. The chain uses TRBV9 and TRBJ1-4; no clear D gene. Trimming left V 0 bases short and J 0 bases short, with 9 bases between. CDR3 length: 16 amino acids. CDR1 and CDR2 from the germline V gene are SGDLS and YYNGEE.

The chain's CDR3 is CASSSISGTGGRVRNQPQHF. The CDR3 nucleotides read TGTGCCAGCAGTTCCATTTCCGGGACAGGGGGCAGGGTGCGCAATCAGCCCCAGCATTTT. V is TRBV27 and J is TRBJ1-5; 12 bases align to TRBD1. The ends lost 4 bases at V and 2 bases at J; junction bases unmatched: 15. The CDR3 length is 20 residues. The germline V gene has CDR1 MNHEY and CDR2 SMNVEV (reference sequence).

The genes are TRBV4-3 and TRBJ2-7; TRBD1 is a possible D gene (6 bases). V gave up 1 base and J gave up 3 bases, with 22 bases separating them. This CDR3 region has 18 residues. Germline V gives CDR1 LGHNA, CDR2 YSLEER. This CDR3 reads CASSQGSPTGPRFYEQYF. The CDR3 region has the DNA TGCGCCAGCAGCCAAGGGAGCCCTACAGGGCCCAGATTCTACGAGCAGTACTTC.

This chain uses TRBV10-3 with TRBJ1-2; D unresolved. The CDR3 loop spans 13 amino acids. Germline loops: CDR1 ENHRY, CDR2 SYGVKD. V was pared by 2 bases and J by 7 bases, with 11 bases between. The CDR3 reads CAISEEERGGYTF. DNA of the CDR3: TGTGCCATCAGTGAGGAGGAGCGGGGTGGCTACACCTTC.

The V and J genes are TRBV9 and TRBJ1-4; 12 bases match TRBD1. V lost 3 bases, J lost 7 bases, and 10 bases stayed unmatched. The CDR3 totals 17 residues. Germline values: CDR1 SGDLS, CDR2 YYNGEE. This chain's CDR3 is CASSEGDRGRFGEKLFF. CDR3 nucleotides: TGTGCCAGCAGCGAGGGGGACAGGGGGCGATTTGGTGAAAAACTGTTTTTT.

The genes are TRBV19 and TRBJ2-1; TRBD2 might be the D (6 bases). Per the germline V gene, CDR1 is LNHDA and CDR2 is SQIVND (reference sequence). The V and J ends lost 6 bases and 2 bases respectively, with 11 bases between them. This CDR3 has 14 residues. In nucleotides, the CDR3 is TGTGCCAGTAGGGGGGGAGTCCCCTACAATGAGCAGTTCTTC. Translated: CASRGGVPYNEQFF.

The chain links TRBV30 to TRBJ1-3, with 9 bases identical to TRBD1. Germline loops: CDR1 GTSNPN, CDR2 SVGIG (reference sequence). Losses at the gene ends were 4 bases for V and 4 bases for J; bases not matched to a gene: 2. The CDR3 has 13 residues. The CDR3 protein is CAWMGTGGNTIYF. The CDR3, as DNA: TGTGCCTGGATGGGGACAGGGGGAAACACCATATATTTT.

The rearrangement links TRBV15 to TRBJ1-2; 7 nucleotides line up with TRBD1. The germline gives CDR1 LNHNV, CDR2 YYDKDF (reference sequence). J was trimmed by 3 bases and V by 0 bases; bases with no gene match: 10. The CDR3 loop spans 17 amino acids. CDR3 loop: CATSRDYPGGGDYGYTF. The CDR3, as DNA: TGTGCCACCAGCAGAGATTACCCCGGAGGGGGCGACTATGGCTACACCTTC.

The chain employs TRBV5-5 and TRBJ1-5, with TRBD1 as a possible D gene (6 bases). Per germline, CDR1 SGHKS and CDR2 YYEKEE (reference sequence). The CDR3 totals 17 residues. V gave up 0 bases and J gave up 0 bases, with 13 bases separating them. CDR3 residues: CASSLAGVPNSNQPQHF. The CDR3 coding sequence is TGTGCCAGCAGCTTGGCAGGGGTCCCGAATAGCAATCAGCCCCAGCATTTT.

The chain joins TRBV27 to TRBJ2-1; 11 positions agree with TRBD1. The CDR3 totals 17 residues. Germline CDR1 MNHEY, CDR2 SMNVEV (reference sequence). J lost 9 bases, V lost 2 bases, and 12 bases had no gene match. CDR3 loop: CASSLGRTGGALLEQFF. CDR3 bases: TGTGCCAGCAGTTTAGGCCGGACAGGGGGCGCGTTGCTTGAGCAGTTCTTC.

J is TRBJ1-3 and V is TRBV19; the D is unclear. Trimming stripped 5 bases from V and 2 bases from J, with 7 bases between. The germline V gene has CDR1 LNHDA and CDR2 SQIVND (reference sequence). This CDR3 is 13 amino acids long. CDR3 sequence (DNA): TGTGCCAGTAGTGAACTACCTGGAAACACCATATATTTT. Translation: CASSELPGNTIYF.

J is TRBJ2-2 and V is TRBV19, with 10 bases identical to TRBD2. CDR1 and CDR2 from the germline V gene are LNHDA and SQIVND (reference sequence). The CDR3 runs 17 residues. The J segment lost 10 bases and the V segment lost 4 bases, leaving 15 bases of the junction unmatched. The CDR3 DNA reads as TGTGCCAGTAGTACCCCCATGGGTCTAGCGGGGGTTTTGGAGCTGTTTTTT. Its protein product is CASSTPMGLAGVLELFF.

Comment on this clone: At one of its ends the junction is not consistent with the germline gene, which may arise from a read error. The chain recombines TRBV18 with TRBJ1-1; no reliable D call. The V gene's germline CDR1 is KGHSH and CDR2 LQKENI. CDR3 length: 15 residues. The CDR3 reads CASSLYSEPNAEAFF. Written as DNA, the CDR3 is TGTGCCAGCTCACTTTACAGTGAACCGAACGCTGAAGCTTTCTTT.

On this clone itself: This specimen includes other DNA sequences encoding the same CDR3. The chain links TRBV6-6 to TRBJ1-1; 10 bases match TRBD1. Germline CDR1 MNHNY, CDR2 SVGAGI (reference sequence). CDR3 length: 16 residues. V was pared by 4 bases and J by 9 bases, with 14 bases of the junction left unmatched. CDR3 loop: CASSFYAGTGAPKAFF. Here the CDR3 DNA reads TGTGCCAGCAGTTTCTACGCCGGGACAGGGGCGCCGAAAGCTTTCTTT.